This is a list of T cell receptor beta chains from one sample in a study of cytomegalovirus exposure and HLA in healthy donors. Using immunoSEQ multiplex PCR, the repertoire was profiled, and TCRdb retains in-frame clones only, with some absent. Counted here are 100,000 to 150,000 clones, 75% to 85% occurring once; the ten biggest clones make up roughly 4%. The sample consisted of PBMCs. The receptor source for this set is a woman in her thirties or forties in good health and CMV-seronegative. Both conserved end residues are part of each CDR3. Fields, in order: V gene, J gene, clone size, D gene, CDR3 protein, CDR3 DNA. A D gene is named only where the DNA matches it firmly. For some rows the clone size is stated as once, few or many, or as a class when expanded; others skip it.

>TRBV4-3|TRBJ2-3|NA|TRBD2
CASSSSGLAGGRADTQYF
TGCGCCAGCAGCTCTTCTGGACTAGCGGGGGGGAGGGCAGATACGCAGTATTTT
>TRBV28|TRBJ1-2|NA|NA
CASSLGGGRGYTF
TGTGCCAGCAGCCTAGGGGGGGGGAGGGGCTACACCTTC
>TRBV6-5|TRBJ1-6|NA|NA
CASSLGTDYSPLHF
TGTGCCAGCAGCCTAGGCACGGACTATTCACCCCTCCACTTT
>TRBV12-5|TRBJ2-3|few|TRBD2
CASGLVKRGVRLAGEGDTQYF
TGTGCTAGTGGTTTGGTAAAAAGGGGAGTCCGACTAGCGGGGGAAGGGGATACGCAGTATTTT
>TRBV6-1|TRBJ2-7|NA|TRBD2
CASRRGDGYEQYF
TGTGCCAGCAGACGGGGGGACGGCTACGAGCAGTACTTC
>TRBV6-6|TRBJ1-5|NA|TRBD1
CASSYTGGGQPQHF
TGTGCCAGCAGTTACACAGGGGGGGGTCAGCCCCAGCATTTT
>TRBV5-1|TRBJ1-6|NA|TRBD1
CASSLGQGAGPLHF
TGCGCCAGCAGCTTGGGCCAGGGGGCAGGGCCCCTCCACTTT
>TRBV10-3|TRBJ2-3|NA|TRBD2
CAILRTSGGAIADTQYF
TGTGCCATCCTGAGGACTAGCGGGGGGGCCATCGCAGATACGCAGTATTTT
>TRBV7-8|TRBJ2-1|many|TRBD2
CASRLTSGSSYNEQFF
TGTGCCAGCAGGCTGACTAGCGGGAGCTCCTACAATGAGCAGTTCTTC
>TRBV18|TRBJ1-2|NA|NA
CASSPPGGLANYGYTF
TGTGCCAGCTCACCACCCGGGGGGCTAGCTAACTATGGCTACACCTTC
>TRBV7-2|TRBJ1-2|NA|NA
CASSARGFHGYTF
TGTGCCAGCAGCGCTCGGGGGTTCCATGGCTACACCTTC
>TRBV6-5|TRBJ1-4|NA|NA
CASSYAWGREKLFF
TGTGCCAGCAGTTACGCTTGGGGGCGTGAAAAACTGTTTTTT
>TRBV2|TRBJ1-2|NA|NA
CASSVWGDGYTF
TGTGCCAGCAGTGTTTGGGGAGATGGCTACACCTTC
>TRBV2|TRBJ2-2|NA|NA
CASSGPELFF
TGTGCCAGCAGTGGTCCTGAGCTGTTTTTT
>TRBV27|TRBJ2-7|NA|TRBD1
CASSLQGAAREQYF
TGTGCCAGCAGTTTACAGGGGGCGGCCCGCGAGCAGTACTTC
>TRBV27|TRBJ2-7|NA|TRBD2
CASSFREGYEQYF
TGTGCCAGCAGTTTCCGGGAGGGCTACGAGCAGTACTTC
>TRBV15|TRBJ2-5|once|TRBD1
CATSPRDRGQETQYF
TGTGCCACCAGCCCCCGGGACAGGGGTCAAGAGACCCAGTACTTC
>TRBV5-4|TRBJ2-1|NA|NA
CASSLSGTYYNEQFF
TGTGCCAGCAGCTTGTCCGGGACTTACTACAATGAGCAGTTCTTC
>TRBV2|TRBJ1-2|NA|TRBD1
CASRGTGVVHGYTF
TGTGCCAGCAGGGGGACAGGGGTTGTTCATGGCTACACCTTC
>TRBV29-1|TRBJ2-3|NA|NA
CSALPHAGGADTQYF
TGCAGCGCACTGCCCCATGCGGGTGGGGCAGATACGCAGTATTTT
>TRBV28|TRBJ2-3|once|TRBD1
CASSALTGLIVADTQYF
TGTGCCAGCAGTGCCTTGACAGGGCTGATTGTGGCAGATACGCAGTATTTT
>TRBV6-1|TRBJ1-5|NA|NA
CASSELSYNQPQHF
TGTGCCAGCAGTGAACTTAGCTACAATCAGCCCCAGCATTTT
>TRBV7-9|TRBJ2-1|NA|NA
CASTVSGEQFF
TGTGCCAGCACCGTCTCCGGTGAGCAGTTCTTC
>TRBV5-1|TRBJ2-7|once|TRBD1
CASSRQGETVSSEQYF
TGCGCCAGCAGCCGCCAGGGGGAGACCGTTTCCTCCGAGCAGTACTTC
>TRBV11-3|TRBJ2-1|NA|NA
CASSLVGGVHEQFF
TGTGCCAGCAGCTTAGTAGGGGGAGTCCATGAGCAGTTCTTC
>TRBV9|TRBJ1-2|NA|NA
CASSVANSGPFREGYTF
TGTGCCAGCAGCGTAGCCAACTCTGGGCCTTTTCGGGAGGGCTACACCTTC
>TRBV5-4|TRBJ2-1|NA|NA
CASSLAVGREQFF
TGTGCCAGCAGCTTGGCCGTGGGGAGGGAGCAGTTCTTC
>TRBV18|TRBJ1-2|NA|TRBD1
CASSPDRGYGYTF
TGTGCCAGCTCACCCGACAGGGGCTATGGCTACACCTTC
>TRBV27|TRBJ2-7|once|TRBD1
CASSLTGDEQYF
TGTGCCAGCAGCCTTACAGGGGACGAGCAGTACTTC
>TRBV5-6|TRBJ1-2|few|NA
CASSLVQDYGYTF
TGTGCCAGCAGCTTAGTACAGGACTATGGCTACACCTTC
>TRBV5-1|TRBJ2-6|NA|TRBD1
CASSSPGGLSGANVLTF
TGCGCCAGCAGCTCCCCAGGGGGCCTCTCTGGGGCCAACGTCCTGACTTTC
>TRBV11-1|TRBJ1-2|NA|TRBD1
CASSRDRGRNGYTF
TGTGCCAGCAGCCGGGACAGGGGGAGGAATGGCTACACCTTC
>TRBV11-2|TRBJ2-3|NA|TRBD1
CASSEAAQGTDTQYF
TGTGCCAGCAGCGAAGCTGCACAGGGGACAGATACGCAGTATTTT
>TRBV7-7|TRBJ2-2|NA|NA
CASSSSPGTGELFF
TGTGCTAGCAGCTCTTCCCCGGGGACCGGGGAGCTGTTTTTT
>TRBV28|TRBJ1-2|NA|NA
CASSPQQGTGYTF
TGTGCCAGCAGTCCCCAACAGGGAACGGGCTACACCTTC